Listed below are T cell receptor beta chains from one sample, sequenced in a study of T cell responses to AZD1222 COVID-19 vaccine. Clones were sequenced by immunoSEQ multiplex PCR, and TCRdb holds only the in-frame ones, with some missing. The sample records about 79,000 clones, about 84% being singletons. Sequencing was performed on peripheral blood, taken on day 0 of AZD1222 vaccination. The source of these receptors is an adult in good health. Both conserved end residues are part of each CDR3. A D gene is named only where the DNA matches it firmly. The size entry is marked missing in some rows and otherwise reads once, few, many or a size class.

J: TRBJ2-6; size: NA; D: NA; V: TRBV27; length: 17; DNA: TGTGCCAGCAGCCCCGGACAGTTTACCTCTGGGGCCAACGTCCTGACTTTC; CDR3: CASSPGQFTSGANVLTF
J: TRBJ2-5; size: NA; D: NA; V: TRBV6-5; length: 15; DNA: TGTGCCAGCAGTATCCGGGACACCGACCAAGAGACCCAGTACTTC; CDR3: CASSIRDTDQETQYF
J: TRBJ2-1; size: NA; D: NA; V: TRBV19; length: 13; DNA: TGTGCCAGTAGTCTGTTCTCCTACAATGAGCAGTTCTTC; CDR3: CASSLFSYNEQFF
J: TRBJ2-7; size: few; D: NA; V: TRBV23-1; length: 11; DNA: TGCGCCAGCAGTCCCGACTACGAGCAGTACTTC; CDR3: CASSPDYEQYF
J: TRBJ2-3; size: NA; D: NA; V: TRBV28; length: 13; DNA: TGTGCCAGCAGTTTCTTGCGGTCGGGTACGCAGTATTTT; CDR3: CASSFLRSGTQYF
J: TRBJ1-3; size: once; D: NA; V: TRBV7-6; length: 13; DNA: TGTGCCAGCAGCCACGGTTCTGGAAACACCATATATTTT; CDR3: CASSHGSGNTIYF
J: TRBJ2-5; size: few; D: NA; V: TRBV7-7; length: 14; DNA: TGTGCCAGCAGCTTTTGGGAACCCGAGGAGACCCAGTACTTC; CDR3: CASSFWEPEETQYF
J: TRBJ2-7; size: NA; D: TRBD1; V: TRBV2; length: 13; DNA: TGTGCCAGCATGGCAGGGGGCTGGAACGAGCAGTACTTC; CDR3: CASMAGGWNEQYF
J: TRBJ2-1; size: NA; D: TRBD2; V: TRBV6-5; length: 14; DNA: TGTGCCAGCACGGACCGGGAGGGCCGGAATGAGCAGTTCTTC; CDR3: CASTDREGRNEQFF
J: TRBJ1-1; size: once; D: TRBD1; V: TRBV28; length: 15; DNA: TGTGCCAGCAGTTCGTTTCACAGGGGGGGAACTGAAGCTTTCTTT; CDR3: CASSSFHRGGTEAFF
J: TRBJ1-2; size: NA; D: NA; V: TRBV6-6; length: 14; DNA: TGTGCCAGCAGTAGGACACCCGGTTACTATGGCTACACCTTC; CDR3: CASSRTPGYYGYTF
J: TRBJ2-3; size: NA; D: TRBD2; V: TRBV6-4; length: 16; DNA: TGTGCCAGCAGGGAACGAGCGGGGCCGGGGACAGATACGCAGTATTTT; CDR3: CASRERAGPGTDTQYF
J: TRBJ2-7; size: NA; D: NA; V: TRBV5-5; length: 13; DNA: TGTGCCAGCAGCTTGGCGCTCTCCTACGAGCAGTACTTC; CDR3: CASSLALSYEQYF
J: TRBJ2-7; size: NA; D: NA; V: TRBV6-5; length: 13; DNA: TGTGCCAGCAGTTACCTACACAGTAACGAGCAGTACTTC; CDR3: CASSYLHSNEQYF
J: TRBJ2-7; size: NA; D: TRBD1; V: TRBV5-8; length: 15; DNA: TGTGCCAGCAGACACGGCTACAGGGGATCCACCGAGCAGTACTTC; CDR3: CASRHGYRGSTEQYF
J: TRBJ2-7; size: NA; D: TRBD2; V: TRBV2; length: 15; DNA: TGTGCCAGCAGTGAAACAACTAGCGGCGCCTACGAGCAGTACTTC; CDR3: CASSETTSGAYEQYF
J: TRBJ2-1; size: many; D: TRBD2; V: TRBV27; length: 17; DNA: TGTGCCAGCAGGAGGGGGACTAGCGGCTACTCCTACAATGAGCAGTTCTTC; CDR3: CASRRGTSGYSYNEQFF
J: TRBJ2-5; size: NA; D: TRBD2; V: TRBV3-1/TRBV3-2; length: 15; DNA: TGTGCCAGCAGCCAGAGAGCGGGGGCCCAAGAGACCCAGTACTTC; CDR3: CASSQRAGAQETQYF
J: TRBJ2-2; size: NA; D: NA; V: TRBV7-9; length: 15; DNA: TGTGCCAGCAGCTTAGCAGGGGCTGGAACCGGGGAGCTGTTTTTT; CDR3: CASSLAGAGTGELFF
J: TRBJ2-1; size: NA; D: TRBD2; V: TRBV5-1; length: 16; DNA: TGCGCCAGCAGCTTGGTGGCTAGCGGGGTGTACAATGAGCAGTTCTTC; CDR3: CASSLVASGVYNEQFF
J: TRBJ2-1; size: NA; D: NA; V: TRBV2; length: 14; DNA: TGTGCCAGCAGTGTCCCTGGAGTTGGGGATGAGCAGTTCTTC; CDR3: CASSVPGVGDEQFF
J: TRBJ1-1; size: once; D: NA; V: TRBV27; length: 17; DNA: TGTGCCAGCAGTTTAGGAGGTAGGGGGGGGCGAGAGACTGAAGCTTTCTTT; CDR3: CASSLGGRGGRETEAFF
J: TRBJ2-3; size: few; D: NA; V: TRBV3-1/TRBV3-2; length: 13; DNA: TGTGCCAGCAGCCAGGATTCGGCAGATACGCAGTATTTT; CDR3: CASSQDSADTQYF
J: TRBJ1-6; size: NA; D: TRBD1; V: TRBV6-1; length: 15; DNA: TGTGCCAGCAGTGAGACAGGGGTTTATAATTCACCCCTCCACTTT; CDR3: CASSETGVYNSPLHF
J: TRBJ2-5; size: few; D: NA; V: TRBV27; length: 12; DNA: TGTGCCAGCAGCCCCCTCCAAGAGACCCAGTACTTC; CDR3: CASSPLQETQYF
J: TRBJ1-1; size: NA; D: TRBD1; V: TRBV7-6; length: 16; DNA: TGTGCCAGCAGCTTATTTTCTGGACAGGTGAACACTGAAGCTTTCTTT; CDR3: CASSLFSGQVNTEAFF
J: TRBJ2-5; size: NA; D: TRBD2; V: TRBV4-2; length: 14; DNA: TGTGCCAGCAGCCAAGGGACTAGCTGGGAGACCCAGTACTTC; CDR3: CASSQGTSWETQYF
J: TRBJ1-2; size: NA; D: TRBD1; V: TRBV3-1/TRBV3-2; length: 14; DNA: TGTGCCAGCAGTGCCGGGACAGGGAACGATGGCTACACCTTC; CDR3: CASSAGTGNDGYTF
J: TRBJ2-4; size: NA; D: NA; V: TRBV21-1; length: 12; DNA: TGTGCCAGCAGCAAAGGCGGAAACATTCAGTACTTC; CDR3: CASSKGGNIQYF
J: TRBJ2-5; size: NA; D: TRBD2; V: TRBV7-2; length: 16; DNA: TGTGCCAGCAGCTCCGGACTAGCGGGAGGACAAGAGACCCAGTACTTC; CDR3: CASSSGLAGGQETQYF
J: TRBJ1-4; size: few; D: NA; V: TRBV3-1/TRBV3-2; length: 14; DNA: TGTGCCAGCAGCCTAAGGGAATCTAATGAAAAACTGTTTTTT; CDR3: CASSLRESNEKLFF
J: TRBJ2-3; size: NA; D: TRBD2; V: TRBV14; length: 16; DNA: TGTGCCAGCAGCCAACGGCGGACTAGCGGGGCAGATACGCAGTATTTT; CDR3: CASSQRRTSGADTQYF
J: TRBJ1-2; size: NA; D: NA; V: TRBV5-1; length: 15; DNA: TGCGCCAGCAGCTTCCCCGGGGCTGACTTGAGCGGCTACACCTTC; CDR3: CASSFPGADLSGYTF
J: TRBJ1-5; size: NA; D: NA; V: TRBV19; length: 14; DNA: TGTGCCAGTAGTATCGGACCTAGCAATCAGCCCCAGCATTTT; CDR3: CASSIGPSNQPQHF
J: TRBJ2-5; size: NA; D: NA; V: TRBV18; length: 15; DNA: TGTGCCAGCTCACCACCGGGCTCCGTCCAAGAGACCCAGTACTTC; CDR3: CASSPPGSVQETQYF
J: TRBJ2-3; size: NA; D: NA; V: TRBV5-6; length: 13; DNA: TGTGCCAGCAGCCCCGGTAGCACAGATACGCAGTATTTT; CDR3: CASSPGSTDTQYF
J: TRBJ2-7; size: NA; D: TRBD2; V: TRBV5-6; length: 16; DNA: TGTGCCAGCAGCTTGCCGGGACTAGCTCACTCCTACGAGCAGTACTTC; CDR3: CASSLPGLAHSYEQYF
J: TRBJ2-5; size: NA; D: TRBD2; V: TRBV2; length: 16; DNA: TGTGCCAGCAGTGAAGGAGGCGGGGGGGTACGGGAGACCCAGTACTTC; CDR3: CASSEGGGGVRETQYF
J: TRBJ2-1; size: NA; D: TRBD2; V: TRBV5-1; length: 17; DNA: TGCGCCAGCAGCTTTACTAGCGGGAGGGACTCCTACAATGAGCAGTTCTTC; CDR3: CASSFTSGRDSYNEQFF
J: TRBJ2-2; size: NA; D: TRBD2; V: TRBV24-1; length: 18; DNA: TGTGCCACCAGTGATCTACGTGGACTAGCGGGGGAGGCCGGGGAGCTGTTTTTT; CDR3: CATSDLRGLAGEAGELFF
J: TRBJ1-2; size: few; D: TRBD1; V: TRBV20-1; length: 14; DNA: TGCAGTGCTAGTAAGACAGGGGGCTCCTCTGGCTACACCTTC; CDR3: CSASKTGGSSGYTF
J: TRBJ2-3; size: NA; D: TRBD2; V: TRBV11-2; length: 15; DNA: TGTGCCAGCAGGATACTAGCGGGGGCCCCAGATACGCAGTATTTT; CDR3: CASRILAGAPDTQYF
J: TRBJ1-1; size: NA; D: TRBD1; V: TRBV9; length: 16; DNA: TGTGCCAGCAGCGCTGGGACAGGGTCGGCCGGCACTGAAGCTTTCTTT; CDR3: CASSAGTGSAGTEAFF
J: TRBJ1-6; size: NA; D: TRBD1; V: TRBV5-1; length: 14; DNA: TGCGCCAGCAGCTTACCCGGGACAGGGGACCTCCTCCACTTT; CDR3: CASSLPGTGDLLHF
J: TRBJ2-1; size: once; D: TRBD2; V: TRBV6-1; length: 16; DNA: TGTGCCAGCAGTGAAGAGGATAGCGGGAGTTACAATGAGCAGTTCTTC; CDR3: CASSEEDSGSYNEQFF
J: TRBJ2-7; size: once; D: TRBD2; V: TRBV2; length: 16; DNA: TGTGCCAGCAGTCCCAGTGGGCTAGCGGGGGTTAGCGAGCAGTACTTC; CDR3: CASSPSGLAGVSEQYF
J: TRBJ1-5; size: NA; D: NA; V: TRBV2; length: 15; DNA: TGTGCCAGCAGCACCACCAAAAGAAGCAATCAGCCCCAGCATTTT; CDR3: CASSTTKRSNQPQHF
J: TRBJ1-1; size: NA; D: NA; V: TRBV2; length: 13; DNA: TGTGCCAGCAGTGTTTTGAAGAACACTGAAGCTTTCTTT; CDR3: CASSVLKNTEAFF
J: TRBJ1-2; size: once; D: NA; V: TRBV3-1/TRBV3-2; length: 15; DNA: TGTGCCAGCAGCCAAATGGGGGCACCGGGGGAGGGCTACACCTTC; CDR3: CASSQMGAPGEGYTF
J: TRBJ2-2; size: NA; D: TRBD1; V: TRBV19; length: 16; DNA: TGTGCCAGTAGTATCGGACAGGGCACGAACACCGGGGAGCTGTTTTTT; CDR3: CASSIGQGTNTGELFF
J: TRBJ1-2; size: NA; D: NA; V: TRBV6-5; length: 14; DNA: TGTGCCAGCAGTTACTCCAAAGCGCGCTATGGCTACACCTTC; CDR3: CASSYSKARYGYTF
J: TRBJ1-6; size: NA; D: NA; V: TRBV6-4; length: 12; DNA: TGTGCCAGCAGCTCCGGGGATTCACCCCTCCACTTT; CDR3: CASSSGDSPLHF
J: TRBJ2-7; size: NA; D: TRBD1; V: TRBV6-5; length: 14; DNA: TGTGCCAGCAGTTACAGTCAGGGGGCGGGTGAGCAGTACTTC; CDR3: CASSYSQGAGEQYF
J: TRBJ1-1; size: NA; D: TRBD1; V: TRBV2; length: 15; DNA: TGTGCCAGCAGAGCCACGGACAGGGGTGCAACTGAAGCTTTCTTT; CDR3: CASRATDRGATEAFF
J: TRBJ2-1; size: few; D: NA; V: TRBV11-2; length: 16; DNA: TGTGCCAGCAGCTTAGATCTTCAGGGAGTTAGGGGTAAGCAGTTCTTC; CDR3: CASSLDLQGVRGKQFF